The entry below describes one T cell receptor (beta chain). This clonotype occurred many times. This receptor's antigen is unknown. There are no base qualities to consult, and no much larger clone falls within one base. This entry comes from a study of T-cell reconstitution after alpha-beta-depleted transplantation in children listed by TCRdb under 2016. The study in broad terms: Using TCR repertoire profiling, the study quantitatively followed how T-cell immune reconstitution unfolded in children after TCRalphabeta/CD19-depleted allogeneic hematopoietic cell transplantation. Overall study outcomes, separate from this receptor: About two months after transplant, the apparently early recovery of alphabetaT-cell counts reportedly depended on just several hundred clones that had expanded rapidly and came from non-depleted graft cells. Over subsequent months, a decline in hyperexpanded clone frequencies was noted, and after one year, T-cell counts and TCRbeta diversity were mostly ascribed to newly produced T cells. The high TCRbeta diversity at day 60 in some patients was ascribed to recipient T cells and intrathymic progenitors that had survived conditioning.

The treatment or condition label for this specimen denotes: allogeneic hematopoietic cell transplantation with graft depleted of TCRalphabeta T cells and CD19 B cells. Transplant recipients were children who received TCRalphabeta/CD19-depleted allogeneic hematopoietic cell grafts. Inclusive of the bounding cysteine and phenylalanine, the CDR3 is 17 residues long. The retained sequence is limited to the CDR3, 51 bases, with the frame set at the first base. Clipping removes 4 bases from V and 9 bases from J, with 14 as the unmatched junction base count. As encoded in the germline V gene, CDR1 is SGHRS while CDR2 is YFSETQ. The method behind the library was PCR. This sample was sequenced with an Illumina HiSeq 2500. TCR library preparation used molecular barcoding, with unique molecular identifiers applied to normalize quantification of the TCRbeta repertoire. Clones were called with MiXCR by TCRdb after fastp trimmed the public reads at Q25, and only in-frame beta chains were retained. Under each unique CDR3 protein, matching rows form one entry showing the most common genes and DNA. The table for this sample lists about 300,000 distinct CDR3 sequences; over 9% of them were counted only once. Just under 7.5% of the sample is in the top ten clones.

The source is a boy younger than two with acute myeloid leukemia, due to receive a stem cell transplant. The chain was built from TRBV5-1 and TRBJ2-1, with 12 bases in between that match TRBD2. Sequences were derived from PBMCs, sampled before TCRalphabeta/CD19-depleted stem cell transplant. The DNA reads TGCGCCAGCAGCCCGCCCTTTCTAGCGGGGGGGCCGAGTGAGCAGTTCTTC. Its translation is CASSPPFLAGGPSEQFF.